These 16 T cell receptor beta chains share one sample of origin, sequenced in a study of CD8 T cells in Susac syndrome. When the RNA was reverse transcribed, random hexamers were used with an input of about 0.45 to 1 ug. TCRdb analysed the immunoSEQ multiplex PCR reads with MiXCR anew, one entry per CDR3 protein. The sample has about 71,000 distinct CDR3 sequences, nearly 96% seen once. The sample comprised CD4+ T cells from PBMCs. The receptors originated from a human donor with multiple sclerosis.

The chain has TRBV25-1 and TRBJ2-7, with D perhaps TRBD1 (7 bases). Germline loops: CDR1 MGHDK, CDR2 SYGVNS. The CDR3 loop spans 16 amino acids. V lost 2 bases and J 4 bases, leaving 18 bases between the germline ends. The CDR3 region is CASSEILGRGVYEQYF. DNA of the CDR3: TGTGCCAGCAGTGAAATCTTGGGCAGGGGGGTATACGAGCAGTACTTC.

This clonotype was seen a single time. V and J are TRBV28 and TRBJ1-6; 8 positions match TRBD1. The CDR3 spans 15 residues. Trimming took 6 bases from V and 6 from J; bases not matched to a gene: 7. The germline V gene encodes CDR1 MDHEN and CDR2 SYDVKM. The CDR3 region is CASSPRGRGNSPLHF. The CDR3 DNA follows: TGTGCCAGCAGCCCCAGGGGGCGAGGTAATTCACCCCTCCACTTT.

The rearrangement joins TRBV5-1 to TRBJ2-1, with D unclear. The CDR3 has 14 residues. Trimming took 1 base from V and 5 from J, leaving 10 bases between them. CDR1 and CDR2 from the germline V gene are SGHRS and YFSETQ. This CDR3 is CASSLWLRHNEQFF. CDR3 bases: TGCGCCAGCAGCTTGTGGCTTCGACACAATGAGCAGTTCTTC.

The rearrangement joins TRBV27 to TRBJ1-5, with a tentative D call TRBD1 (6 bases). The length of the CDR3 is 15 residues. Germline-derived CDR1 and CDR2 are MNHEY and SMNVEV (reference sequence). V was cut by 3 bases and J by 0 bases, with 9 bases left in between. This CDR3 is CASSFGGLSNQPQHF. The CDR3 DNA reads as TGTGCCAGCAGTTTCGGGGGGCTTAGCAATCAGCCCCAGCATTTT.

The chain has TRBV4-1 and TRBJ1-5; 7 bases map to TRBD1. From germline, CDR1 is MGHRA and CDR2 YSYEKL. After removal of 4 bases from V and 0 bases from J, the junction contained 6 bases not matched to a gene. CDR3 length equals 16 residues. The CDR3 sequence is CASSPDRDYSNQPQHF. In DNA, the CDR3 is TGCGCCAGCAGCCCCGACAGGGATTATAGCAATCAGCCCCAGCATTTT.

This chain joins TRBV25-1 and TRBJ1-5; the D gene is possibly TRBD1 (6 bases). The V gene lost 2 bases and the J gene lost 7 bases, with 15 bases spanning the gap. The CDR3 is 15 amino acids. Germline values: CDR1 MGHDK, CDR2 SYGVNS. This CDR3 is CASSERGRGDQPQHF. CDR3 DNA: TGTGCCAGCAGTGAAAGGGGCAGGGGTGACCAGCCCCAGCATTTT. The full variable domain, rest sourced from reference TRBV25-1 and TRBJ1-5, is EADIYQTPRYLVIGTGKKITLECSQTMGHDKMYWYQQDPGMELHLIHYSYGVNSTEKGDLSSESTVSRIRTEHFPLTLESARPSHTSQYLCASSERGRGDQPQHFGDGTRLSIL.

V gene TRBV14 combines with J gene TRBJ2-3; D is possibly TRBD1 or TRBD2 (6 bases each). Trimming removed 4 bases from V and 4 bases from J, with 15 bases in between. Germline V gene lookup returns CDR1 SGHDN and CDR2 FVKESK. This CDR3 spans 15 amino acids. As DNA, the CDR3 is TGTGCCAGCAGCCGGTCGGGGGCGCAAGCAGATACGCAGTATTTT. Residues: CASSRSGAQADTQYF.

J is TRBJ2-7 and V is TRBV2; possibly TRBD1 for D (5 bases). Trimming left V 6 bases short and J 3 bases short, with 9 bases between. Germline V gene data show CDR1 as SNHLY and CDR2 as FYNNEI. The CDR3 spans 12 residues. The CDR3 sequence is CASRPDNYEQYF. The CDR3 DNA reads as TGTGCCAGCAGACCGGACAACTACGAGCAGTACTTC. Based on the CDR3 plus reference TRBV2 and TRBJ2-7, the full variable domain is EPEVTQTPSHQVTQMGQEVILRCVPISNHLYFYWYRQILGQKVEFLVSFYNNEISEKSEIFDDQFSVERPDGSNFTLKIRSTKLEDSAMYFCASRPDNYEQYFGPGTRLTVT.

This clonotype was counted only a few times. V and J are TRBV7-2 and TRBJ2-1; 8 bases line up with TRBD1. The CDR3 covers 15 residues. V lost 2 bases to trimming and J lost 8 bases; unmatched junction nucleotides: 8. Germline-derived CDR1 and CDR2 are SGHTA and FQGNSA. In DNA, the CDR3 is TGTGCCAGCAGCTTAAGCAGGGGGCGCAGAGATGAGCAGTTCTTC. This sequence encodes CASSLSRGRRDEQFF.

The chain employs TRBV20-1 and TRBJ2-1, with D perhaps matching TRBD2 (5 bases). CDR1 is DFQATT, CDR2 SNEGSKA, per germline (reference sequence). CDR3 size: 15 residues. With 5 bases removed from V and 7 bases from J, the gap between germline ends came to 21 bases. Here the CDR3 reads CSASRPLDSHNEQFF. As DNA, the CDR3 is TGCAGTGCTTCACGCCCCTTGGACTCCCATAATGAGCAGTTCTTC.

The chain has TRBV29-1 and TRBJ2-2; 11 bases align to TRBD1. Germline assignment: CDR1 SQVTM and CDR2 ANQGSEA. The CDR3 spans 14 residues. The trim removed 4 bases at V and 4 bases at J, leaving 2 bases unmatched. As DNA, the CDR3 is TGCAGCGTTGGGACAGGGGGCTCCACCGGGGAGCTGTTTTTT. Translated: CSVGTGGSTGELFF.

The J gene is TRBJ1-2, the V gene TRBV18, with unresolved D. With 1 base removed from V and 4 bases from J, the gap between germline ends came to 7 bases. The germline CDR1 and CDR2 sequences are KGHSH and LQKENI. The CDR3 is 13 residues long. CDR3 residues: CASSPRTAYGYTF. CDR3 coding DNA: TGTGCCAGCTCACCACGCACAGCCTATGGCTACACCTTC.

This chain connects TRBV2 to TRBJ1-1, with D perhaps TRBD1 (5 bases). The CDR3 consists of 13 residues. The germline V and J ends were trimmed by 3 bases and 6 bases, with 11 bases remaining between them. Germline V CDR1 and CDR2: SNHLY, FYNNEI. CDR3 sequence: CASSEHGTAEAFF. The CDR3 coding sequence is TGTGCCAGCAGTGAGCACGGGACTGCTGAAGCTTTCTTT. Based on the CDR3 plus reference TRBV2 and TRBJ1-1, the full variable domain is EPEVTQTPSHQVTQMGQEVILRCVPISNHLYFYWYRQILGQKVEFLVSFYNNEISEKSEIFDDQFSVERPDGSNFTLKIRSTKLEDSAMYFCASSEHGTAEAFFGQGTRLTVV.

The gene calls are TRBV2 and TRBJ1-3; TRBD1 might be the D (5 bases). Germline CDR1 SNHLY, CDR2 FYNNEI. CDR3 length: 15 amino acids. The V end lost 7 bases, the J end lost 0 bases, and 13 bases lay between the germline ends. The CDR3 reads CASTGTTSSGNTIYF. DNA for the CDR3: TGTGCCAGCACTGGGACGACAAGCTCTGGAAACACCATATATTTT. The entire variable domain, with the rest obtained from reference TRBV2 and TRBJ1-3, is as follows: EPEVTQTPSHQVTQMGQEVILRCVPISNHLYFYWYRQILGQKVEFLVSFYNNEISEKSEIFDDQFSVERPDGSNFTLKIRSTKLEDSAMYFCASTGTTSSGNTIYFGEGSWLTVV.

CDR3 residues: CASSPALIGEQYF. CDR3 DNA sequence: TGTGCCAGCAGCCCCGCCTTGATCGGCGAGCAGTACTTC. The chain couples TRBV7-2 to TRBJ2-7; D is uncertain. The CDR3 runs to 13 residues. The ends were cut back, 5 bases at V and 6 bases at J, with 14 bases in the middle. CDR1 is SGHTA and CDR2 is FQGNSA in the germline V gene.

This clonotype appeared once. The gene calls are TRBV7-9 and TRBJ2-4, with 7 positions matching TRBD2. CDR3 length: 16 residues. Trimming cost V 2 bases and J 0 bases; bases outside gene matches: 4. In germline, CDR1 is SEHNR, CDR2 FQNEAQ (reference sequence). CDR3 residues: CASSLFPGGAKNIQYF. CDR3 bases: TGTGCCAGCAGCTTATTCCCGGGGGGAGCCAAAAACATTCAGTACTTC.